This entry lists 10 T cell receptor beta chains sequenced from one sample in a study of blood T cell repertoires in COVID-19. Assay: immunoSEQ multiplex PCR; the TCRdb copy retains only in-frame clones and omits some. Among about 220,000 clones, 75% to 90% were seen once, and the ten largest hold approximately 8.4%. The sample was peripheral blood. These receptors all stem from an elderly woman with COVID-19, enrolled during active disease.

The V and J genes are TRBV4-1 and TRBJ2-3, with TRBD2 identical over 8 bases. The junction had 16 bases not matched to a gene; V was cut back by 4 bases and J by 4 bases. The CDR3 runs 18 residues. Germline CDR1 reads MGHRA; CDR2 reads YSYEKL. Here the CDR3 DNA reads TGCGCCAGCAGCCTACGGGGGGGGAGGGAGAGAAGGCCAGATACGCAGTATTTT. It is translated as CASSLRGGRERRPDTQYF.

The chain uses TRBV28 and TRBJ1-1; the D gene is possibly TRBD1 (5 bases). There are 16 residues in the CDR3. The germline V gene has CDR1 MDHEN and CDR2 SYDVKM. Trimming took off 3 bases at V and 3 bases at J, with 17 bases between the two ends. The CDR3 bases are TGTGCCAGCAGTTTCCGTTACTTCACCAGGGACACTGAAGCTTTCTTT. Translating it yields CASSFRYFTRDTEAFF. Filled out from reference TRBV28 and TRBJ1-1, the complete variable domain reads DVKVTQSSRYLVKRTGEKVFLECVQDMDHENMFWYRQDPGLGLRLIYFSYDVKMKEKGDIPEGYSVSREKKERFSLILESASTNQTSMYLCASSFRYFTRDTEAFFGQGTRLTVV.

This chain links TRBV5-6 with TRBJ1-4; the D gene is possibly TRBD1 (6 bases). Trimming took off 4 bases at V and 5 bases at J, with 6 bases between the two ends. This CDR3 comprises 12 residues. Germline V gene data show CDR1 as SGHDT and CDR2 as YYEEEE. This CDR3 reads CASSRGNEKLFF. In DNA form, the CDR3 reads TGTGCCAGCAGCAGGGGGAATGAAAAACTGTTTTTT.

V usage is TRBV12-3 or TRBV12-4 and J usage is TRBJ1-1, with D unclear. Between the trimmed V and J ends, which lost 2 bases and 2 bases, there was a span of 6 bases. CDR3 length equals 13 residues. CDR3 amino acids: CASSLLLNTEAFF. Written as DNA, the CDR3 is TGTGCCAGCAGTTTACTCCTCAACACTGAAGCTTTCTTT.

The V gene is TRBV25-1, the J gene TRBJ1-1, with D perhaps matching TRBD1 (6 bases). The germline V gene has CDR1 MGHDK and CDR2 SYGVNS. This CDR3 has 15 amino acids. Trimming took 6 bases from V and 4 from J, leaving 18 bases between them. This CDR3 is CASRATGGVSTEAFF. As DNA, the CDR3 is TGTGCCAGCAGGGCGACAGGAGGTGTGAGCACTGAAGCTTTCTTT.

The chain joins TRBV10-2 to TRBJ1-1, with 7 bases fitting TRBD1. J gave up 1 base and V 6 bases, and 5 bases lay outside the gene matches. Germline loops: CDR1 WSHSY, CDR2 SAAADI. This CDR3 is built from 14 residues. The CDR3 nucleotides are TGCGCCAGCAGCCAACAGGGGCGGAACACTGAAGCTTTCTTT. This codes for CASSQQGRNTEAFF.

The chain employs TRBV6-1 and TRBJ2-1, with D perhaps TRBD2 (5 bases). Germline loops: CDR1 MNHNS, CDR2 SASEGT. The CDR3 contains 16 residues. V lost 1 base, J lost 9 bases, and 19 bases lay in between. CDR3 coding DNA: TGTGCCAGCAGTGAAGAGCCGGGAAGAGCCAGGAGTGAGCAGTTCTTC. Residues: CASSEEPGRARSEQFF.

The chain is built from TRBV18 and TRBJ2-1; the D gene is possibly TRBD1 (6 bases). V lost 3 bases, J lost 8 bases, and 11 bases lay in between. CDR3 length: 13 residues. Germline V CDR1 and CDR2: KGHSH, LQKENI. CDR3 protein: CASSPIYRDEQFF. DNA of the CDR3: TGTGCCAGCTCACCCATTTACAGGGATGAGCAGTTCTTC.

The genes are TRBV3-1 (or the pseudogene TRBV3-2) and TRBJ1-6; 7 nucleotides match TRBD1. Germline V gene lookup returns CDR1 LGHDT and CDR2 YNNKEL (reference sequence). This CDR3 spans 14 amino acids. J gave up 7 bases and V 4 bases, and 4 bases lay outside the gene matches. The CDR3: CASSLGQKNSPLHF. The CDR3 nucleotides are TGTGCCAGCAGCCTGGGACAGAAGAATTCACCCCTCCACTTT.

The CDR3 reads CASRVGTGGYNEQFF. In DNA form, the CDR3 reads TGTGCCAGTCGAGTAGGGACAGGGGGCTACAATGAGCAGTTCTTC. The V and J genes are TRBV18 and TRBJ2-1; 11 bases agree with TRBD1. CDR3 length equals 15 residues. Unmatched junction bases numbered 7, after V lost 9 bases and J lost 3 bases. CDR1 and CDR2 from the germline V gene are KGHSH and LQKENI.